The 13 T cell receptor beta chains below come from one sample, sequenced in a study of molecular identifiers for immune sequencing clone quantification (dated by TCRdb to the late 2010s). Receptor libraries were prepared by PCR. Instrument on record: Illumina HiSeq 4000. In TCRdb, the public reads were trimmed at Q25 with fastp and aligned with MiXCR, with productive beta chains retained. Here each entry gathers all rows of one CDR3 protein and keeps the most common genes and DNA. The sample contains a few hundred thousand distinct CDR3 sequences, about 20% of them found a single time. More than 0.8% of the sample lies in the top ten. The material sequenced was naive CD8+ T cells from blood, with Jurkat cell RNA spiked in. The intended sense of this specimen's cell subset or site label: FACS-sorted CD8+CD4-CCR7+CD45RA+ naive T cells. The receptors were gathered from a human donor in good health. Some libraries in this study had Jurkat cell RNA spiked in.

The CDR3 region is CASSYSARQGHSPLHF. The DNA for the CDR3 is TGTGCCAGCAGTTACTCAGCCCGACAGGGGCATTCACCCCTCCACTTT. The J gene is TRBJ1-6, the V gene TRBV6-5; 8 positions match TRBD1. V lost 0 bases, J lost 8 bases, and 6 bases stayed unmatched. CDR3 size: 16 residues. Germline V gene data show CDR1 as MNHEY and CDR2 as SVGAGI.

This clonotype was found many times. The rearrangement uses TRBV4-3 and TRBJ2-7; D ambiguous. This CDR3 contains 14 residues. The germline V and J ends were trimmed by 0 bases and 4 bases, with 10 bases remaining between them. Germline V gene data show CDR1 as LGHNA and CDR2 as YSLEER. The CDR3 loop reads CASSQDLGSYEQYF. CDR3 DNA: TGCGCCAGCAGCCAAGATTTGGGGTCGTACGAGCAGTACTTC.

The chain carries TRBV2 and TRBJ2-7, with a possible D match to TRBD1 (6 bases). This CDR3 contains 14 residues. V gave up 3 bases and J gave up 3 bases, with 12 bases separating them. Germline assignment: CDR1 SNHLY and CDR2 FYNNEI. The CDR3 region is CASSDGNRDYEQYF. For the CDR3, the DNA is TGTGCCAGCAGTGATGGTAACAGGGACTACGAGCAGTACTTC.

The rearrangement uses TRBV10-1 and TRBJ2-3, with D uncertain. V was pared by 3 bases and J by 4 bases, with 14 bases between. The CDR3 spans 15 residues. Germline CDR1 is WNHNN and CDR2 is SYGVQD (reference sequence). The CDR3 coding sequence is TGCGCCAGCAGTGAAGTCGGGCAGGTCCCAGATACGCAGTATTTT. Translating gives CASSEVGQVPDTQYF.

This clonotype occurred a few times. The genes are TRBV19 and TRBJ2-3; no reliable D call. The CDR3 is 16 residues long. From germline, CDR1 is LNHDA and CDR2 SQIVND (reference sequence). V lost 7 bases and J lost 2, with 19 bases in between. The CDR3 nucleotides read TGTGCCAGTACTCAGGAGCTAGGGATCTTCACAGATACGCAGTATTTT. The encoded protein is CASTQELGIFTDTQYF.

This clonotype was detected many times. The chain uses TRBV6-2 or TRBV6-3 and TRBJ1-5; TRBD1 is a possible D gene (5 bases). V was pared by 6 bases and J by 3 bases, with 15 bases between. This CDR3 comprises 15 residues. Germline V lookup: CDR1 MNHEY, CDR2 SVGEGT. The CDR3 nucleotides read TGTGCCAGCAGACCGACAATGGGGCTCAATCAGCCCCAGCATTTT. Residues: CASRPTMGLNQPQHF.

The chain is built from TRBV27 and TRBJ2-7; a weak D match, TRBD2 (5 bases). Trimming cost V 2 bases and J 4 bases, with 15 bases left between them. CDR3 length: 15 residues. Germline V gene data show CDR1 as MNHEY and CDR2 as SMNVEV (reference sequence). CDR3: CASSLGGGYHYEQYF. The DNA of the CDR3 is TGTGCCAGCAGTTTAGGAGGCGGGTATCATTACGAGCAGTACTTC.

Note on this clonotype: An end of the junction does not agree with germline; a read error may underlie this. The chain's CDR3 is CASSLGALYEQHF. As DNA, the CDR3 is TGTGCCAGCAGCCTCGGGGCCCTCTACGAGCAGCACTTC. The gene calls are TRBV7-6 and TRBJ2-7; possibly TRBD1 or TRBD2 for D (5 bases each). The germline gives CDR1 SGHVS, CDR2 FNYEAQ. The CDR3 runs 13 residues.

The chain uses TRBV9 and TRBJ2-7; TRBD1 aligns across 8 bases. Germline-derived CDR1 and CDR2 are SGDLS and YYNGEE. The CDR3 length is 15 residues. J gave up 4 bases and V 3 bases, and 9 bases lay outside the gene matches. CDR3 nucleotides: TGTGCCAGCAGCGATGGCCGGGACAGGTCATACGAGCAGTACTTC. Amino acid sequence: CASSDGRDRSYEQYF.

The chain links TRBV4-2 to TRBJ2-7; 8 bases map to TRBD2. The germline gives CDR1 LGHNA, CDR2 YNFKEQ. The CDR3 runs to 14 residues. After removal of 2 bases from V and 2 bases from J, the junction contained 2 bases not matched to a gene. CDR3 region: CASSQRGLAYEQYF. The CDR3 nucleotides read TGTGCCAGCAGCCAACGGGGACTAGCCTACGAGCAGTACTTC.

A remark on this clonotype: The junction departs from germline at one end; a sequencing error may be responsible. The CDR3 nucleotides read TGTGCCAGCAGCCCGGTGAGCTCCTGCGAGCAGTACTTC. Encoded protein: CASSPVSSCEQYF. The chain joins TRBV5-3 to TRBJ2-7; D is uncertain. Being an ORF, TRBV5-3 has a function that is uncertain. The CDR3 runs to 13 residues.

This clonotype has a count of ten or more. The V and J genes are TRBV4-2 and TRBJ2-7, with D possibly TRBD2 on 5 matching bases. Germline V gives CDR1 LGHNA, CDR2 YNFKEQ. V gave up 1 base and J gave up 4 bases, with 14 bases separating them. This CDR3 spans 15 amino acids. The CDR3 DNA reads TGTGCCAGCAGCCAAGGGGTCCGACTACAGTACGAGCAGTACTTC. Translation gives CASSQGVRLQYEQYF.

V is TRBV5-1 and J is TRBJ1-3, with a tentative D call TRBD1 (5 bases). With 3 bases removed from V and 0 bases from J, the gap between germline ends came to 13 bases. The CDR3 has 16 residues. CDR1 and CDR2 from the germline V gene are SGHRS and YFSETQ. The CDR3 DNA sequence: TGCGCCAGCAGCTGGGGGGGGGACTCCTCTGGAAACACCATATATTTT. It yields the protein CASSWGGDSSGNTIYF.